This T cell receptor (beta chain) was found in a study of cytomegalovirus exposure and HLA in healthy donors. Despite likely unrecorded immune exposures, the donors were nominally healthy at the time of sampling. Concerning this clone itself: Its antigen is unidentified.

In germline, CDR1 is SQVTM, CDR2 ANQGSEA. This CDR3 has 20 amino acids. V lost 7 bases to trimming and J lost 4 bases, with 37 bases between them. The PCR was carried out with 60 Vbeta primers and 13 Jbeta primers. Per the study methods: In a later analysis, about 9.9 million of about 80 million unique beta chains occurred in at least two donors. Profiling relied on immunoSEQ multiplex PCR, and the TCRdb table lists in-frame clones only, not all of them. The DNA was the basis for D and trimming; V, J and clone size are from that table. This sample's table reports some 120,000 clones. Findings of the study overall: After further analysis at a later stage, 16,951 TCR beta sequences were associated with HLA alleles at 0.05 false discovery rate.

The sequencing input was PBMCs. The rearrangement links TRBV29-1 to TRBJ1-2, with a tentative D call TRBD1 (6 bases). The TCR originated in a young man in good health and CMV-seronegative. The chain's CDR3 is CSAVGGDPKTSAPRGYGYTF. DNA for the CDR3: TGCAGCGCCGTCGGTGGGGACCCAAAAACGTCCGCTCCCAGGGGCTATGGCTACACCTTC. The whole variable domain, filled in from reference TRBV29-1 and TRBJ1-2, reads SAVISQKPSRDICQRGTSLTIQCQVDSQVTMMFWYRQQPGQSLTLIATANQGSEATYESGFVIDKFPISRPNLTFSTLTVSNMSPEDSSIYLCSAVGGDPKTSAPRGYGYTFGSGTRLTVV.